Listed below are T cell receptor beta chains from one sample, sequenced in a study of identical twins. Using its own MiXCR run on the 5' RACE reads, TCRdb lists one record per CDR3 protein. The sample has 470,000 or so distinct CDR3 sequences; 24% are singletons. The data were also submitted as part of a second study, on T cells expressing NK-cell markers.

Sequencing input: CD4+ T cells sorted from blood. The receptors were sampled from a woman aged 18 to 35 in good health. The CDR3 runs from the conserved cysteine through the conserved F or W. The D gene is left open where the match is weak. Clone size, where shown, is once, few, many, or a class for clones that have expanded.

cdr3_aa: CASSVQRGGRDEQFF; cdr3_nt: TGCGCCAGCAGTGTTCAGCGGGGGGGCCGCGATGAGCAGTTCTTC; j_call: TRBJ2-1; d_call: TRBD2; clone_size: few; v_call: TRBV10-2
cdr3_aa: CASSVFRDTDTQYF; cdr3_nt: TGTGCCAGCAGTGTTTTCCGAGACACAGATACGCAGTATTTT; j_call: TRBJ2-3; d_call: .; clone_size: .; v_call: TRBV6-1
cdr3_aa: CSAKGQADTQYF; cdr3_nt: TGCAGTGCTAAAGGACAGGCAGATACGCAGTATTTT; j_call: TRBJ2-3; d_call: TRBD1; clone_size: .; v_call: TRBV20-1
cdr3_aa: CASRGTGGSVYSDTQYF; cdr3_nt: TGTGCCAGCAGGGGGACTGGCGGGAGCGTATATTCGGATACGCAGTATTTT; j_call: TRBJ2-3; d_call: TRBD2; clone_size: few; v_call: TRBV12-3/TRBV12-4
cdr3_aa: CASSPGYQPQHF; cdr3_nt: TGTGCCAGCTCCCCCGGATATCAGCCCCAGCATTTT; j_call: TRBJ1-5; d_call: .; clone_size: .; v_call: TRBV18
cdr3_aa: CASSQDIGQPQHF; cdr3_nt: TGTGCCAGCAGCCAAGATATCGGTCAGCCCCAGCATTTT; j_call: TRBJ1-5; d_call: .; clone_size: many; v_call: TRBV3-1
cdr3_aa: CATSDPSGGETDTQYF; cdr3_nt: TGTGCCACCAGTGACCCCTCGGGGGGCGAGACAGATACGCAGTATTTT; j_call: TRBJ2-3; d_call: .; clone_size: .; v_call: TRBV24-1
cdr3_aa: CASRAGPGRAFF; cdr3_nt: TGTGCCAGCAGAGCGGGGCCTGGGAGGGCTTTCTTT; j_call: TRBJ1-1; d_call: .; clone_size: .; v_call: TRBV12-3/TRBV12-4
cdr3_aa: CSARGSIGGTEAFF; cdr3_nt: TGCAGTGCTAGAGGATCAATAGGGGGGACTGAAGCTTTCTTT; j_call: TRBJ1-1; d_call: .; clone_size: .; v_call: TRBV20-1
cdr3_aa: CASSRGATTNEKLFF; cdr3_nt: TGTGCCAGCAGCCGTGGGGCAACAACTAATGAAAAACTGTTTTTT; j_call: TRBJ1-4; d_call: .; clone_size: .; v_call: TRBV9
cdr3_aa: CASSFAGGNTIYF; cdr3_nt: TGTGCCAGCAGTTTTGCGGGAGGAAACACCATATATTTT; j_call: TRBJ1-3; d_call: .; clone_size: few; v_call: TRBV12-3/TRBV12-4
cdr3_aa: CASSLMGQPQHF; cdr3_nt: TGTGCCAGCAGTTTAATGGGCCAGCCCCAGCATTTT; j_call: TRBJ1-5; d_call: .; clone_size: few; v_call: TRBV12-3/TRBV12-4
cdr3_aa: CASSEILRGEKLFF; cdr3_nt: TGTGCCAGCAGTGAAATCCTACGAGGAGAAAAACTGTTTTTT; j_call: TRBJ1-4; d_call: .; clone_size: few; v_call: TRBV2
cdr3_aa: CASSSIGLAGGGGEQFF; cdr3_nt: TGTGCCAGCAGTTCTATAGGACTAGCGGGGGGTGGGGGTGAGCAGTTCTTC; j_call: TRBJ2-1; d_call: TRBD2; clone_size: .; v_call: TRBV6-5
cdr3_aa: CASSPSWGEQFF; cdr3_nt: TGTGCCAGCAGCCCCAGTTGGGGTGAGCAGTTCTTC; j_call: TRBJ2-1; d_call: .; clone_size: .; v_call: TRBV6-5
cdr3_aa: CSAVPGQGRGYTF; cdr3_nt: TGCAGTGCCGTCCCGGGACAGGGTAGGGGCTACACCTTC; j_call: TRBJ1-2; d_call: TRBD1; clone_size: .; v_call: TRBV20-1
cdr3_aa: CASSRGDNQPQHF; cdr3_nt: TGTGCCAGCAGCAGAGGGGACAATCAGCCCCAGCATTTT; j_call: TRBJ1-5; d_call: .; clone_size: .; v_call: TRBV7-9
cdr3_aa: CASSSILRGNTEAFF; cdr3_nt: TGTGCCAGCAGTTCTATTTTGAGGGGGAACACTGAAGCTTTCTTT; j_call: TRBJ1-1; d_call: .; clone_size: .; v_call: TRBV6-5
cdr3_aa: CASSFGATDTGELFF; cdr3_nt: TGTGCCAGCAGCTTTGGGGCTACCGACACCGGGGAGCTGTTTTTT; j_call: TRBJ2-2; d_call: .; clone_size: .; v_call: TRBV7-3
cdr3_aa: CAGTGLKETQYF; cdr3_nt: TGTGCCGGGACAGGGTTGAAAGAGACCCAGTACTTC; j_call: TRBJ2-5; d_call: TRBD1; clone_size: .; v_call: TRBV2
cdr3_aa: CASSLTSADEQFF; cdr3_nt: TGTGCCAGCAGCTTAACTAGCGCGGATGAGCAGTTCTTC; j_call: TRBJ2-1; d_call: TRBD2; clone_size: .; v_call: TRBV7-9
cdr3_aa: CASSLDLGFGYGYTF; cdr3_nt: TGTGCCAGCAGCTTGGATCTGGGATTCGGCTATGGCTACACCTTC; j_call: TRBJ1-2; d_call: .; clone_size: .; v_call: TRBV5-5
cdr3_aa: CSARANRHGRLQETQYF; cdr3_nt: TGCAGTGCTAGAGCTAATCGACATGGACGTCTCCAAGAGACCCAGTACTTC; j_call: TRBJ2-5; d_call: .; clone_size: .; v_call: TRBV20-1
cdr3_aa: CASSKGQGITEAFF; cdr3_nt: TGTGCCAGCAGTAAAGGACAGGGGATCACTGAAGCTTTCTTT; j_call: TRBJ1-1; d_call: TRBD1; clone_size: .; v_call: TRBV6-2/TRBV6-3
cdr3_aa: CASSPSSLDYADTQYF; cdr3_nt: TGTGCCAGCAGCCCCTCCTCCTTAGATTACGCAGATACGCAGTATTTT; j_call: TRBJ2-3; d_call: .; clone_size: few; v_call: TRBV7-7
cdr3_aa: CASSATGARGYTF; cdr3_nt: TGTGCCAGCAGCGCAACAGGCGCAAGAGGCTACACCTTC; j_call: TRBJ1-2; d_call: .; clone_size: .; v_call: TRBV11-3
cdr3_aa: CASSLGTANQEAFF; cdr3_nt: TGTGCCAGCAGCCTCGGGACCGCAAATCAGGAAGCTTTCTTT; j_call: TRBJ1-1; d_call: .; clone_size: .; v_call: TRBV3-1
cdr3_aa: CASSYSYRGANVLTF; cdr3_nt: TGTGCCAGCAGTTACTCGTATCGGGGGGCCAACGTCCTGACTTTC; j_call: TRBJ2-6; d_call: .; clone_size: few; v_call: TRBV6-5
cdr3_aa: CASSSGQPTYEQYF; cdr3_nt: TGCGCCAGCAGCTCGGGACAGCCGACCTACGAGCAGTACTTC; j_call: TRBJ2-7; d_call: TRBD1; clone_size: .; v_call: TRBV5-1
cdr3_aa: CASSVVREQFF; cdr3_nt: TGTGCCAGCAGTGTTGTCCGGGAGCAGTTCTTC; j_call: TRBJ2-1; d_call: .; clone_size: .; v_call: TRBV2
cdr3_aa: CASSYVQGTEAFF; cdr3_nt: TGTGCCAGCAGTTACGTGCAGGGTACTGAAGCTTTCTTT; j_call: TRBJ1-1; d_call: .; clone_size: many; v_call: TRBV6-5
cdr3_aa: CASSVQNTEAFF; cdr3_nt: TGTGCCAGCAGTGTGCAGAACACTGAAGCTTTCTTT; j_call: TRBJ1-1; d_call: .; clone_size: .; v_call: TRBV28
cdr3_aa: CASSLIAGPQETQYF; cdr3_nt: TGCGCCAGCAGCTTGATAGCGGGCCCCCAAGAGACCCAGTACTTC; j_call: TRBJ2-5; d_call: TRBD2; clone_size: many; v_call: TRBV5-1
cdr3_aa: CASSLRDIRSGANVLTF; cdr3_nt: TGTGCCAGCAGCTTGCGGGACATCCGCTCTGGGGCCAACGTCCTGACTTTC; j_call: TRBJ2-6; d_call: .; clone_size: .; v_call: TRBV7-2
cdr3_aa: CASRYLEEQYF; cdr3_nt: TGTGCCAGCAGATACCTAGAGGAGCAGTACTTC; j_call: TRBJ2-7; d_call: .; clone_size: many; v_call: TRBV5-6
cdr3_aa: CAISGVNAYEQYF; cdr3_nt: TGTGCCATCAGTGGTGTCAATGCTTACGAGCAGTACTTC; j_call: TRBJ2-7; d_call: .; clone_size: .; v_call: TRBV10-3
cdr3_aa: CASSTDRTNYGYTF; cdr3_nt: TGTGCCAGCAGCACGGACAGGACTAACTATGGCTACACCTTC; j_call: TRBJ1-2; d_call: TRBD1; clone_size: .; v_call: TRBV2
cdr3_aa: CSVYDGATNEKLFF; cdr3_nt: TGCAGCGTTTATGACGGAGCAACTAATGAAAAACTGTTTTTT; j_call: TRBJ1-4; d_call: .; clone_size: few; v_call: TRBV29-1
cdr3_aa: CASSEAGQSYEQYF; cdr3_nt: TGTGCCAGCAGTGAAGCAGGACAGTCCTACGAGCAGTACTTC; j_call: TRBJ2-7; d_call: .; clone_size: .; v_call: TRBV25-1
cdr3_aa: CSARDSGEYADTQYF; cdr3_nt: TGCAGTGCTAGAGATTCAGGGGAATATGCAGATACGCAGTATTTT; j_call: TRBJ2-3; d_call: .; clone_size: .; v_call: TRBV20-1
cdr3_aa: CASTTQNTGANVLTF; cdr3_nt: TGTGCCAGCACGACTCAAAATACTGGGGCCAACGTCCTGACTTTC; j_call: TRBJ2-6; d_call: .; clone_size: .; v_call: TRBV11-3
cdr3_aa: CASTPGPERETQYF; cdr3_nt: TGTGCCAGCACACCGGGACCTGAGCGGGAGACCCAGTACTTC; j_call: TRBJ2-5; d_call: .; clone_size: few; v_call: TRBV11-2
cdr3_aa: CASSIRVLDGELFF; cdr3_nt: TGTGCCAGTAGTATCCGGGTTTTGGACGGGGAGCTGTTTTTT; j_call: TRBJ2-2; d_call: .; clone_size: .; v_call: TRBV19
cdr3_aa: CASSAGQYDGYTF; cdr3_nt: TGCGCCAGCAGCGCCGGACAGTATGATGGCTACACCTTC; j_call: TRBJ1-2; d_call: .; clone_size: .; v_call: TRBV5-1